This T cell receptor beta chain stems from a study of T cell repertoires in cytomegalovirus infection. About the study: Recently identified HLA-C-restricted CMV epitopes were used, and well-studied HLA-B-restricted CMV epitopes were used as well.

Via MiXCR, TCRdb re-called the reads, giving one row per CDR3 protein. The sample carries under 850,000 distinct CDR3 sequences, 30% to 35% recorded once. CDR1 and CDR2 from the germline V gene are LGHNA and YSLEER. V was pared by 0 bases and J by 6 bases, with 9 bases between. This CDR3 region has 13 residues. As to this clonotype: Its antigen is currently unknown.

The chain has TRBV4-3 and TRBJ2-7, with D perhaps matching TRBD1 (6 bases). This TCR was sampled from a human donor in good health (CMV status not recorded). Some clones in this sample may be carry-over from other donors' samples. Sequences were derived from cultured PBMCs, sampled from culture after CMV antigen stimulation. CDR3 DNA sequence: TGCGCCAGCAGCCAAGACCGGGACACCGAGCAGTACTTC. Its protein product is CASSQDRDTEQYF.